This TCR beta chain was captured by sequencing in a study of beta chain features in type 1 diabetes. The authors obtained over 95% purity in all sorted populations. Expressed TCRB transcripts were sequenced because the entire RNA isolate underwent reverse transcription. The repertoire was sequenced with immunoSEQ multiplex PCR; TCRdb's copy has only in-frame clones and lacks some. The data hold 900,000 or so clones, with about a sixth observed a single time. The length of the CDR3 is 10 residues. The germline gives CDR1 DFQATT, CDR2 SNEGSKA (reference sequence). The V end lost 5 bases, the J end lost 4 bases, and 6 bases lay between the germline ends.

The chain carries TRBV20-1 and TRBJ2-7, with unresolved D. This TCR came from a woman aged 18-29 years in good health. The sequencing sample was made of naive CD4+ T cells from blood. The CDR3 loop is CSAYEYEQYF. CDR3 sequence (DNA): TGCAGTGCTTACGAATACGAGCAGTACTTC.